The 27 T cell receptor beta chains listed next were all sequenced from one sample in a study of CD8+ T cells in alopecia areata. Sequencing relied on a cDNA template that was reverse transcribed from extracted RNA. Profiled with immunoSEQ multiplex PCR; TCRdb holds only in-frame clones, not every one. The sample shows approximately 280,000 clones, over 45% of them seen only once. As to treatment: oral pan-JAK inhibitor, 5-10 mg twice daily. The specimen was CD4+ T cells sorted from blood, collected at week 24, from a patient treated with tofacitinib. These receptors came from a human donor with alopecia areata.

J is TRBJ2-5 and V is TRBV28; the match to TRBD2 covers 10 bases. The CDR3 length is 17 residues. The germline gives CDR1 MDHEN, CDR2 SYDVKM. V was pared by 3 bases and J by 4 bases, with 11 bases of the junction left unmatched. CDR3 amino acids: CASSFRERGGRLETQYF. In DNA form, the CDR3 reads TGTGCCAGCAGTTTTCGGGAGCGGGGGGGCCGCTTAGAGACCCAGTACTTC.

V usage is TRBV5-1 and J usage is TRBJ2-7; weak D call: TRBD1 (5 bases). The V end was cut by 0 bases, the J end by 6 bases, with 10 bases between. The CDR3 contains 13 residues. CDR1 is SGHRS, CDR2 YFSETQ, per germline. The CDR3: CASSLAVQGEQYF. CDR3 in DNA: TGCGCCAGCAGCTTGGCAGTGCAGGGCGAGCAGTACTTC.

The chain recombines TRBV30 with TRBJ1-1; a possible D gene is TRBD1 (6 bases). Trimming took 5 bases from V and 2 from J, leaving 9 bases between them. Germline V gene sequence: CDR1 GTSNPN, CDR2 SVGIG (reference sequence). The CDR3 sequence is 12 residues long. In nucleotides, the CDR3 is TGTGCCTGGGGACAGCACAACACTGAAGCTTTCTTT. It translates to CAWGQHNTEAFF.

The chain joins TRBV7-2 to TRBJ1-2, with TRBD1 matching 8 bases. This CDR3 spans 15 amino acids. Germline CDR1 SGHTA, CDR2 FQGNSA. The V gene end was trimmed by 5 bases and the J gene end by 1 base; junction bases not matched to a gene: 6. CDR3 residues: CASSIRTGFNYGYTF. CDR3 DNA: TGTGCCAGCAGCATCCGGACAGGGTTTAACTATGGCTACACCTTC.

The chain links TRBV5-6 to TRBJ2-5; no firm D call. The length of the CDR3 is 15 residues. Germline V lookup: CDR1 SGHDT, CDR2 YYEEEE. Trimming pared 2 bases from V and 5 bases from J, leaving 16 bases between. CDR3 in amino acids: CASSFGKGLTETQYF. The CDR3 nucleotides read TGTGCCAGCAGCTTCGGTAAGGGCCTGACGGAGACCCAGTACTTC. The full variable domain, completed using reference TRBV5-6 and TRBJ2-5, is DAGVTQSPTHLIKTRGQQVTLRCSPKSGHDTVSWYQQALGQGPQFIFQYYEEEERQRGNFPDRFSGHQFPNYSSELNVNALLLGDSALYLCASSFGKGLTETQYFGPGTRLLVL.

This clone was counted only a few times. The gene calls are TRBV29-1 and TRBJ2-5; possibly TRBD1 or TRBD2 for D (6 bases each). V gave up 7 bases and J gave up 2 bases, with 14 bases separating them. CDR3 size: 13 residues. The germline V gene encodes CDR1 SQVTM and CDR2 ANQGSEA. The CDR3 region is CSATGAGQETQYF. CDR3 nucleotide sequence: TGCAGCGCAACGGGGGCAGGGCAAGAGACCCAGTACTTC.

The rearrangement links TRBV7-2 to TRBJ2-5, with TRBD2 matching 13 bases. The V and J ends lost 2 bases and 1 base, in that order; junction bases with no gene match: 4. The CDR3 contains 17 residues. Per the germline V gene, CDR1 is SGHTA and CDR2 is FQGNSA. The CDR3 reads CASSLRGTSGVQETQYF. The DNA of the CDR3 is TGTGCCAGCAGCTTAAGGGGGACTAGCGGGGTCCAAGAGACCCAGTACTTC.

The chain uses TRBV18 and TRBJ1-5; perhaps TRBD1 as D (5 bases). Looked up from germline, CDR1 is KGHSH and CDR2 is LQKENI. V was cut by 2 bases and J by 5 bases, with 13 bases left in between. The length of the CDR3 is 15 residues. CDR3 DNA sequence: TGTGCCAGCTCACCAGTACGGCAGGGAGATCAGCCCCAGCATTTT. Translated: CASSPVRQGDQPQHF. The full variable domain, with the rest looked up from reference TRBV18 and TRBJ1-5, is NAGVMQNPRHLVRRRGQEARLRCSPMKGHSHVYWYRQLPEEGLKFMVYLQKENIIDESGMPKERFSAEFPKEGPSILRIQQVVRGDSAAYFCASSPVRQGDQPQHFGDGTRLSIL.

The chain has TRBV27 and TRBJ1-6; TRBD1 matches 7 bases. The CDR3 length is 15 residues. Losses at the gene ends were 6 bases for V and 9 bases for J; bases not matched to a gene: 11. CDR1 MNHEY and CDR2 SMNVEV come from the germline V gene (reference sequence). DNA for the CDR3: TGTGCCAGCAGCTACGACAGGGAAAGGAGTTCACCCCTCCACTTT. Translation: CASSYDRERSSPLHF.

The chain joins TRBV4-2 to TRBJ1-5, with D unresolved. This CDR3 contains 14 residues. Germline V lookup: CDR1 LGHNA, CDR2 YNFKEQ. V lost 4 bases and J 2 bases, leaving 9 bases between the germline ends. CDR3 residues: CASSPRLGNQPQHF. The CDR3 bases are TGTGCCAGCAGCCCTCGGTTGGGCAATCAGCCCCAGCATTTT.

The V and J genes are TRBV15 and TRBJ1-2; D might be TRBD1 (5 bases). Germline CDR1 reads LNHNV; CDR2 reads YYDKDF (reference sequence). The V and J ends lost 1 base and 7 bases respectively, with 19 bases between them. The CDR3 is 16 residues long. The chain's CDR3 is CATSRALGEGFAGYTF. The CDR3 DNA reads TGTGCCACCAGCAGAGCCTTAGGGGAAGGGTTTGCTGGCTACACCTTC.

This clone was observed a single time. The chain couples TRBV30 to TRBJ1-2, with a tentative D call TRBD1 (5 bases). V gave up 1 base and J gave up 3 bases, with 18 bases separating them. Germline CDR1 and CDR2: GTSNPN and SVGIG (reference sequence). The CDR3 has 16 amino acids. The CDR3 region is CAWSAPGPTRDYGYTF. CDR3 nucleotides: TGTGCCTGGAGTGCCCCGGGACCTACCCGAGACTATGGCTACACCTTC.

The chain links TRBV30 to TRBJ1-1; TRBD1 is a possible D gene (6 bases). This CDR3 is 12 amino acids long. Germline V gene sequence: CDR1 GTSNPN, CDR2 SVGIG (reference sequence). The V end lost 4 bases, the J end lost 5 bases, and 11 bases lay between the germline ends. Here the CDR3 DNA reads TGTGCCTGGAATCAGGGGAGGACTGAAGCTTTCTTT. This translates into CAWNQGRTEAFF. Based on the CDR3 plus reference TRBV30 and TRBJ1-1, the full variable domain is SQTIHQWPATLVQPVGSPLSLECTVEGTSNPNLYWYRQAAGRGLQLLFYSVGIGQISSEVPQNLSASRPQDRQFILSSKKLLLSDSGFYLCAWNQGRTEAFFGQGTRLTVV.

The chain couples TRBV30 to TRBJ2-2, with D tentatively TRBD2 (6 bases). CDR3 length: 16 amino acids. V was shortened by 3 bases and J by 2 bases, with 16 bases between the two germline ends. Germline V lookup: CDR1 GTSNPN, CDR2 SVGIG (reference sequence). The chain's CDR3 is CAWSRGSGYNTGELFF. In DNA, the CDR3 is TGTGCCTGGAGCCGGGGGAGCGGGTACAACACCGGGGAGCTGTTTTTT.

CDR3 nucleotide sequence: TGTGCTAGTGGTTCTGGCCAAGGACAGGGCAAAGAGACCCAGTACTTC. Its translation is CASGSGQGQGKETQYF. The chain is built from TRBV12-5 and TRBJ2-5; 8 bases match TRBD1. This CDR3 comprises 16 residues. The germline gives CDR1 LGHNT, CDR2 FRNRAP. The V and J ends lost 4 bases and 3 bases, in that order; junction bases with no gene match: 10.

This chain links TRBV5-1 with TRBJ1-1, with 9 nucleotides matching TRBD1. This CDR3 spans 14 amino acids. The germline gives CDR1 SGHRS, CDR2 YFSETQ. V lost 3 bases and J lost 4; bases outside the gene matches: 4. The CDR3 here is CASSWGTGSTEAFF. DNA of the CDR3: TGCGCCAGCAGCTGGGGGACAGGGTCCACTGAAGCTTTCTTT.

The CDR3 region has the DNA TGTGCCAGCAGCCCCAGGGGGGGGAGAGGTGAAAAACTGTTTTTT. Residues: CASSPRGGRGEKLFF. The chain uses TRBV7-2 and TRBJ1-4; the match to TRBD1 covers 7 bases. Germline V gene data show CDR1 as SGHTA and CDR2 as FQGNSA. The V gene end was trimmed by 5 bases and the J gene end by 7 bases; junction bases not matched to a gene: 10. This CDR3 has 15 amino acids. Looking up the rest from reference TRBV7-2 and TRBJ1-4 gives the full variable domain: GAGVSQSPSNKVTEKGKDVELRCDPISGHTALYWYRQSLGQGLEFLIYFQGNSAPDKSGLPSDRFSAERTGGSVSTLTIQRTQQEDSAVYLCASSPRGGRGEKLFFGSGTQLSVL.

The V call is TRBV30, the J call TRBJ1-4; D uncertain. The ends were cut back, 1 base at V and 7 bases at J, with 16 bases in the middle. CDR1 is GTSNPN and CDR2 is SVGIG in the germline V gene (reference sequence). There are 15 residues in the CDR3. DNA for the CDR3: TGTGCCTGGAGTGACCGGCCCGCCAGAGGTGAAAAACTGTTTTTT. Protein product: CAWSDRPARGEKLFF.

In this sample, this clone turned up a few times. The chain joins TRBV29-1 to TRBJ2-2; tentatively, D is TRBD2 (5 bases). Germline lookup yields CDR1 SQVTM and CDR2 ANQGSEA. The length of the CDR3 is 14 residues. The V gene lost 7 bases and the J gene lost 5 bases, with 17 bases spanning the gap. CDR3 nucleotide sequence: TGCAGCGGTCGAAGCGGCTCGGGAACCGGGGAGCTGTTTTTT. This sequence encodes CSGRSGSGTGELFF.

V gene TRBV23-1 combines with J gene TRBJ1-1; no clear D. TRBV23-1 is classed as an ORF, of uncertain function. CDR3 length: 16 amino acids. V lost 9 bases, J lost 0 bases, and 20 bases lay in between. The CDR3 protein is CARVTMGILMNTEAFF. The CDR3 region has the DNA TGCGCCAGAGTGACTATGGGGATCCTAATGAACACTGAAGCTTTCTTT.

The chain couples TRBV5-4 to TRBJ2-5, with D possibly TRBD2 on 5 matching bases. The V gene's germline CDR1 is SGHNT and CDR2 YYREEE (reference sequence). The CDR3 loop spans 13 amino acids. V was clipped by 1 base and J by 5 bases, with 9 bases between them. The CDR3 DNA reads as TGTGCCAGCAGCTTGTCGAGCGGCGAGACCCAGTACTTC. This encodes CASSLSSGETQYF. Full variable domain (missing parts from reference TRBV5-4 and TRBJ2-5): ETGVTQSPTHLIKTRGQQVTLRCSSQSGHNTVSWYQQALGQGPQFIFQYYREEENGRGNFPPRFSGLQFPNYSSELNVNALELDDSALYLCASSLSSGETQYFGPGTRLLVL.

The chain recombines TRBV30 with TRBJ1-6; a possible D gene is TRBD1 (5 bases). Germline-derived CDR1 and CDR2 are GTSNPN and SVGIG (reference sequence). Trimming shortened V by 2 bases and J by 10 bases, and 9 bases separated the two germline ends. There are 12 residues in the CDR3. CDR3: CAWSKGKSPLHF. Written as DNA, the CDR3 is TGTGCCTGGAGTAAGGGGAAATCACCCCTCCACTTT.

This chain uses TRBV19 with TRBJ1-1; D is unresolved. V lost 5 bases, J lost 4 bases, and 17 bases lay in between. The CDR3 has 15 residues. Germline V gene lookup returns CDR1 LNHDA and CDR2 SQIVND (reference sequence). This CDR3 reads CASSPSDGVGTEAFF. The CDR3 DNA reads as TGTGCCAGTAGTCCCTCGGACGGGGTGGGCACTGAAGCTTTCTTT.

The rearrangement uses TRBV7-9 and TRBJ1-5; possibly TRBD1 for D (6 bases). Between the trimmed V and J ends, which lost 0 bases and 4 bases, there was a span of 7 bases. Germline V gene lookup returns CDR1 SEHNR and CDR2 FQNEAQ (reference sequence). The CDR3 totals 14 residues. CDR3 loop: CASSLADRNQPQHF. CDR3 DNA: TGTGCCAGCAGCTTAGCAGACAGGAATCAGCCCCAGCATTTT.

This clone has just one count. V and J are TRBV18 and TRBJ2-1; D uncertain. Germline CDR1 reads KGHSH; CDR2 reads LQKENI. The ends were cut back, 6 bases at V and 6 bases at J, with 9 bases in the middle. The CDR3 sequence is 12 residues long. The CDR3 reads CASSLDGNEQFF. For the CDR3, the DNA is TGTGCCAGCTCCCTGGACGGCAATGAGCAGTTCTTC.

V and J are TRBV7-3 and TRBJ1-2; 9 positions match TRBD1. Germline V gene data show CDR1 as SGHTA and CDR2 as FQGTGA. With V trimmed by 5 bases and J by 8 bases, 12 bases remained unmatched. This CDR3 region has 15 residues. The CDR3: CASSPEGQGFFGYTF. In DNA form, the CDR3 reads TGTGCCAGCAGCCCTGAGGGACAGGGCTTCTTCGGCTACACCTTC.

V is TRBV5-4 and J is TRBJ2-5; no clear D gene. CDR1 and CDR2 from the germline V gene are SGHNT and YYREEE (reference sequence). This CDR3 contains 13 residues. Trimming stripped 1 base from V and 5 bases from J, with 9 bases between. This chain's CDR3 is CASSLKGTETQYF. For the CDR3, the DNA is TGTGCCAGCAGCTTGAAGGGCACGGAGACCCAGTACTTC.